Presented here are 5 T cell receptor beta chains from one specimen sequenced in a study of cytomegalovirus exposure and HLA in healthy donors. The PCR employed 60 Vbeta primers together with 13 Jbeta primers. Only in-frame clones appear in the TCRdb table, and some are missing; sequencing was by immunoSEQ multiplex PCR. The repertoire holds around 300,000 clones, with roughly 90% as singletons. Source material: PBMCs. These receptors were collected from a woman aged 18-35 years in good health and CMV-seronegative.

This clone was detected once. This chain links TRBV10-3 with TRBJ2-1; maybe TRBD2 (5 bases). Germline-derived CDR1 and CDR2 are ENHRY and SYGVKD. Deletions cut 0 bases from V and 9 bases from J, with 6 bases between. The CDR3 spans 12 residues. The DNA of the CDR3 is TGTGCCATCAGTGAGTCACTAGTTGAGCAGTTCTTC. Protein: CAISESLVEQFF.

CDR3 amino acids: CASSYDRNTEAFF. The CDR3 DNA sequence: TGTGCCAGCAGTTACGACAGGAACACTGAAGCTTTCTTT. This chain uses TRBV6-5 with TRBJ1-1; D may be TRBD1 (5 bases). CDR3 size: 13 residues. Trimming took off 2 bases at V and 1 base at J, with 5 bases between the two ends. Germline assignment: CDR1 MNHEY and CDR2 SVGAGI.

This sequence joins TRBV4-1 and TRBJ2-3, with D tentatively TRBD1 (6 bases). CDR1 and CDR2 from the germline V gene are MGHRA and YSYEKL. This CDR3 has 16 amino acids. Trimming removed 1 base at V and 1 base at J, with 12 bases between. The CDR3 region is CASSQVRTDGTDTQYF. CDR3 DNA sequence: TGCGCCAGCAGCCAAGTCCGGACAGATGGCACAGATACGCAGTATTTT.

The chain joins TRBV6-1 to TRBJ1-1, with TRBD1 identical over 8 bases. The CDR3 consists of 14 residues. V was pared by 6 bases and J by 6 bases, with 9 bases of the junction left unmatched. Germline loops: CDR1 MNHNS, CDR2 SASEGT. CDR3 sequence: CASRGNTGGSEAFF. The CDR3 DNA reads TGTGCCAGCAGAGGAAATACAGGGGGGTCTGAAGCTTTCTTT.

The chain links TRBV11-2 to TRBJ2-5; a weak D match, TRBD1 (5 bases). The CDR3 consists of 15 residues. V was pared by 0 bases and J by 5 bases, with 13 bases between. CDR1 is SGHAT, CDR2 FQNNGV, per germline. The CDR3: CASSLDQGYWETQYF. The DNA of the CDR3 is TGTGCCAGCAGCTTAGATCAGGGCTACTGGGAGACCCAGTACTTC.